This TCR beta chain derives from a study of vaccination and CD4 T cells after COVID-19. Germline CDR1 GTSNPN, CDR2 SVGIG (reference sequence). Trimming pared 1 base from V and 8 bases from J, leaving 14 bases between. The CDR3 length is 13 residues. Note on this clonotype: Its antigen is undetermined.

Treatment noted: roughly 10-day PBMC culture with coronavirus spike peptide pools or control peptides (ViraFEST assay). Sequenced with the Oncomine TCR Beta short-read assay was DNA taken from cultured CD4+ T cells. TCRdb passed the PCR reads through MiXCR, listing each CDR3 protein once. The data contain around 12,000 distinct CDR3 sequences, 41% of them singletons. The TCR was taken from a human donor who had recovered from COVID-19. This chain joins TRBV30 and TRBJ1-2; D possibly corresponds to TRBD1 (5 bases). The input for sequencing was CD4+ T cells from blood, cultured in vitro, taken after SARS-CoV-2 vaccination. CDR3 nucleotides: TGTGCCTGGAGTGAAACGAGGGGAATCGGCTACACCTTC. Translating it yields CAWSETRGIGYTF.